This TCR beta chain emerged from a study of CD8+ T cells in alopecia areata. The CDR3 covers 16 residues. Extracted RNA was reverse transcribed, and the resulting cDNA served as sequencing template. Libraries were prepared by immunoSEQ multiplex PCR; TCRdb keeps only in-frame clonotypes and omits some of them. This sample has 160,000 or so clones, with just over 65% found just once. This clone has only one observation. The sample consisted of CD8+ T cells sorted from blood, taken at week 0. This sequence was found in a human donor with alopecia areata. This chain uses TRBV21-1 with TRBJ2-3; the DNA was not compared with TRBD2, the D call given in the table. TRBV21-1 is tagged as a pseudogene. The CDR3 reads CASTGGRKDVTDTQYF. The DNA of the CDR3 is TGTGCCAGCACCGGGGGACGCAAGGATGTCACAGATACGCAGTATTTT.